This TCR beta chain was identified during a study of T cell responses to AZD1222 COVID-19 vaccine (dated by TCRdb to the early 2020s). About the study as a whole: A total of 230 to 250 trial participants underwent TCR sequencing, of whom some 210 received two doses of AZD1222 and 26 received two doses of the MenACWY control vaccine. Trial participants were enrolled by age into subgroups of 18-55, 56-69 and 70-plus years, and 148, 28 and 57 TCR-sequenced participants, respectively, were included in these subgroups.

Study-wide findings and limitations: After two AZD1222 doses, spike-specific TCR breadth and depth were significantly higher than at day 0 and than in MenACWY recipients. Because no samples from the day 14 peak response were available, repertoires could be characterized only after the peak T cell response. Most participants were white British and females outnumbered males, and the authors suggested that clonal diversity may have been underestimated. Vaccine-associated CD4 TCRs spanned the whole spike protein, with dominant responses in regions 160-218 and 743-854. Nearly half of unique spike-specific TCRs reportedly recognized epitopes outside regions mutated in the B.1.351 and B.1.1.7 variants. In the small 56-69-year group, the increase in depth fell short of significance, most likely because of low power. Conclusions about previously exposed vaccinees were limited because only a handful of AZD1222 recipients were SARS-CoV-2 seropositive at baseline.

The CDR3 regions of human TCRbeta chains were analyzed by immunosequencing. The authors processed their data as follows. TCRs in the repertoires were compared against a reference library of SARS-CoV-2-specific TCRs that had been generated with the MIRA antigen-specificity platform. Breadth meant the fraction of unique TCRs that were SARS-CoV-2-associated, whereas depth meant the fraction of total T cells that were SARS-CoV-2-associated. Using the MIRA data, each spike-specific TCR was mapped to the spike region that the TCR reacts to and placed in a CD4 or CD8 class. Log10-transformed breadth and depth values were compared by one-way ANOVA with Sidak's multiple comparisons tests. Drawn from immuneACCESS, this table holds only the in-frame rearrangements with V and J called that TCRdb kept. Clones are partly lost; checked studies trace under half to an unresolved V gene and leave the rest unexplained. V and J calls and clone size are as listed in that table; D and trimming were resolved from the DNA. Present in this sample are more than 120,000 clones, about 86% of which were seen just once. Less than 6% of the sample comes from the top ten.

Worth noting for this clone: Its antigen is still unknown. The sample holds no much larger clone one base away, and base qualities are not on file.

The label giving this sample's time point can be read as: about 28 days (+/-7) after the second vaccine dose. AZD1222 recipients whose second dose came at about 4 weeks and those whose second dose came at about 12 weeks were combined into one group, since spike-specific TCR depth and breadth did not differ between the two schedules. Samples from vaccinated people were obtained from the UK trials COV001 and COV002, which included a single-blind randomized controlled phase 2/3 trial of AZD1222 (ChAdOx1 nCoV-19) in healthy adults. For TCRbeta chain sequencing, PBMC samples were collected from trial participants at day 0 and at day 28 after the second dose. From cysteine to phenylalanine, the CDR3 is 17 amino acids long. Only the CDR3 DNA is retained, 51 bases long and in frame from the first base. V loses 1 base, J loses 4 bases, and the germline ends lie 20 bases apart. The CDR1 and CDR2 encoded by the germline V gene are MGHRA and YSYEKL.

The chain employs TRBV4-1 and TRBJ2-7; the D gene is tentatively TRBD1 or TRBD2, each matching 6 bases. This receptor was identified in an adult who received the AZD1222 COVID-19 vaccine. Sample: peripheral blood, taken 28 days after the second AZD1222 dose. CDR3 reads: CASSQGRIGGRVYEQYF. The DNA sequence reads TGCGCCAGCAGCCAAGGGAGAATAGGGGGGCGAGTGTACGAGCAGTACTTC.